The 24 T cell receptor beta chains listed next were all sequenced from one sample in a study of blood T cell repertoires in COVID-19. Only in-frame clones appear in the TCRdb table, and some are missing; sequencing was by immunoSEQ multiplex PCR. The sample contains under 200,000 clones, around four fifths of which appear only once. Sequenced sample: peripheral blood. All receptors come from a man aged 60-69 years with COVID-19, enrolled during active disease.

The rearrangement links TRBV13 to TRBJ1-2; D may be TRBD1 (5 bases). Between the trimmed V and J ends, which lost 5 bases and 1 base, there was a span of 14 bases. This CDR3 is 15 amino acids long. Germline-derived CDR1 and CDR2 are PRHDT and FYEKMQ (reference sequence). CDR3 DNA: TGTGCCAGCAGCCCCGGGGCGGGGAATAACTATGGCTACACCTTC. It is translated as CASSPGAGNNYGYTF.

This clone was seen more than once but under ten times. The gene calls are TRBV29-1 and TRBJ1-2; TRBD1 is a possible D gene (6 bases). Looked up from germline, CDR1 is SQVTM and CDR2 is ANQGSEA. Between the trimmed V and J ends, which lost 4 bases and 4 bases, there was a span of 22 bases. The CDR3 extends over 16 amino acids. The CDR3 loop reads CSVVATPGQGSYGYTF. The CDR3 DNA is TGCAGCGTTGTCGCCACCCCGGGACAAGGAAGCTATGGCTACACCTTC. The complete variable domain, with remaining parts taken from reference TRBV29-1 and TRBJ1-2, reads SAVISQKPSRDICQRGTSLTIQCQVDSQVTMMFWYRQQPGQSLTLIATANQGSEATYESGFVIDKFPISRPNLTFSTLTVSNMSPEDSSIYLCSVVATPGQGSYGYTFGSGTRLTVV.

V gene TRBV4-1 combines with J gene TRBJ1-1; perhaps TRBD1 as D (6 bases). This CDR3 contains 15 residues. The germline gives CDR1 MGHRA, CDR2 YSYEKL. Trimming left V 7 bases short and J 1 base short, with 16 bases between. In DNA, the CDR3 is TGCGCCAGCACCTCGGCTGGGGGCCAGAACACTGAAGCTTTCTTT. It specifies CASTSAGGQNTEAFF.

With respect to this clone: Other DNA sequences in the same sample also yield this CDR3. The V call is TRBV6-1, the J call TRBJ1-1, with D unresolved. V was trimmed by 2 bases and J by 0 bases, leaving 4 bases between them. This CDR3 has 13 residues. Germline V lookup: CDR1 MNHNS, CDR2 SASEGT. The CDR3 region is CASSESLNTEAFF. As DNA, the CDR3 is TGTGCCAGCAGTGAAAGCCTGAACACTGAAGCTTTCTTT.

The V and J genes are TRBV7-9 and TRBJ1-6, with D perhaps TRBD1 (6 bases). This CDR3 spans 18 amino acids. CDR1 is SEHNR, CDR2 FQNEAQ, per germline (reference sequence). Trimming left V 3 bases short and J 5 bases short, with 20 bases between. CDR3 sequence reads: CASSLTKGGKGDNSPLHF. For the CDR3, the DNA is TGTGCCAGCAGCTTGACTAAGGGGGGGAAAGGGGATAATTCACCCCTCCACTTT.

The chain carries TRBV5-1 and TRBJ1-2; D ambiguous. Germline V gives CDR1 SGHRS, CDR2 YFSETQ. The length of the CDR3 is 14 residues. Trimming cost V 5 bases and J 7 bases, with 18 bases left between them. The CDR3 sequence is CASSPTGQEGGYTF. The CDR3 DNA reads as TGCGCCAGCAGTCCTACGGGTCAGGAGGGTGGCTACACCTTC.

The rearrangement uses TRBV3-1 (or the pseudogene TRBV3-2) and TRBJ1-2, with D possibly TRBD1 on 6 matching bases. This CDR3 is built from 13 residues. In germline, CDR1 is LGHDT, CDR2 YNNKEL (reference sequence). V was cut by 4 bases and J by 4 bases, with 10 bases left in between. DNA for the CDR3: TGTGCCAGCAGCCTAGGACAGAGCTATGGCTACACCTTC. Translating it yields CASSLGQSYGYTF.

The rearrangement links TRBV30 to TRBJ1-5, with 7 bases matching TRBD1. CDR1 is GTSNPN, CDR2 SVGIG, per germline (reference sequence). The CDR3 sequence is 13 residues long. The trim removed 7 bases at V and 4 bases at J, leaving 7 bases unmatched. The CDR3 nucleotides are TGTGCCTACCAGGGACAGAATAATCAGCCCCAGCATTTT. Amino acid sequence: CAYQGQNNQPQHF.

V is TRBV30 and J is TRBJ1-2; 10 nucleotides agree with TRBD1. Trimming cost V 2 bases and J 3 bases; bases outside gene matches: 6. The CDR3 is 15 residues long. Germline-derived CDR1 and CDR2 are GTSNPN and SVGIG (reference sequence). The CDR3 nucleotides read TGTGCCTGGAGTACCCCGGGACAGGGGTACTATGGCTACACCTTC. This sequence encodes CAWSTPGQGYYGYTF.

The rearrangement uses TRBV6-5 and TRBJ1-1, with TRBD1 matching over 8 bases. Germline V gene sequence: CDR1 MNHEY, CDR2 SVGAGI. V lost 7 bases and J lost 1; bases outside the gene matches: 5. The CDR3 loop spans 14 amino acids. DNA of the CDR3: TGTGCCAGCAAATCCGGGACAGGGAACACTGAAGCTTTCTTT. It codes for CASKSGTGNTEAFF.

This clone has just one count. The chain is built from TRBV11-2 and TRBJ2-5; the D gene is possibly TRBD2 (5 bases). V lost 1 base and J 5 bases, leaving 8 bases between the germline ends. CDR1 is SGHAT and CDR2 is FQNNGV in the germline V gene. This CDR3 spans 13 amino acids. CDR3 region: CASSLGGVETQYF. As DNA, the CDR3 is TGTGCCAGCAGCTTAGGGGGAGTGGAGACCCAGTACTTC.

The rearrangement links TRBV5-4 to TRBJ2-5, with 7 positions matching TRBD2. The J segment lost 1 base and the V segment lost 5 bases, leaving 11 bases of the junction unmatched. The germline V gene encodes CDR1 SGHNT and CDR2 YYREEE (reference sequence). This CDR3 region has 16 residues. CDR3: CASRSGSGTAQETQYF. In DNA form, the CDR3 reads TGTGCCAGCAGATCCGGCAGCGGGACGGCCCAAGAGACCCAGTACTTC.

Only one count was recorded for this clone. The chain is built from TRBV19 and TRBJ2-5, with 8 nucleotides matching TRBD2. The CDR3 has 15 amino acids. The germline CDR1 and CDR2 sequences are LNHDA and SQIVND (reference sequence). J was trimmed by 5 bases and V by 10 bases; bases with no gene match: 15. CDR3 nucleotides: TGTGCCATTTCGGGAGGGCTAGCCCAGGACGAGACCCAGTACTTC. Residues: CAISGGLAQDETQYF. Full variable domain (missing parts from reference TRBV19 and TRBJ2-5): DGGITQSPKYLFRKEGQNVTLSCEQNLNHDAMYWYRQDPGQGLRLIYYSQIVNDFQKGDIAEGYSVSREKKESFPLTVTSAQKNPTAFYLCAISGGLAQDETQYFGPGTRLLVL.

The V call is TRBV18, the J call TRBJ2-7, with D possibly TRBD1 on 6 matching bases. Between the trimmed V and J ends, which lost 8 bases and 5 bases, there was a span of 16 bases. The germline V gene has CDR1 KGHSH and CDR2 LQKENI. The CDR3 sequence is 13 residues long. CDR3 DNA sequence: TGTGCCAGCGCTCTAGACAGGATAAACGAGCAGTACTTC. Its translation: CASALDRINEQYF.

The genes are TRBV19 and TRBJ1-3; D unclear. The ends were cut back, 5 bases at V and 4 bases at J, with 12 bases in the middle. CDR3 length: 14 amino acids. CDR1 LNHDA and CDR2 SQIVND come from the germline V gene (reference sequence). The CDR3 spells CASSVGVAGNTIYF. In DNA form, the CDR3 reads TGTGCCAGTAGTGTAGGAGTTGCGGGAAACACCATATATTTT.

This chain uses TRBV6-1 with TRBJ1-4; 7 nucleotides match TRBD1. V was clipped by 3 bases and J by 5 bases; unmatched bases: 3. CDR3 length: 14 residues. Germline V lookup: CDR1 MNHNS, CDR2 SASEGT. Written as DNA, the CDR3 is TGTGCCAGCAGTGACAGACAGGGAAATGAAAAACTGTTTTTT. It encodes CASSDRQGNEKLFF.

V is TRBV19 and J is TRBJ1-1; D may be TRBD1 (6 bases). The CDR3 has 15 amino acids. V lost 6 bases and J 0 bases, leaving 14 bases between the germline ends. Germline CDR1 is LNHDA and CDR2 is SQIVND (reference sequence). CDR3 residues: CASRTLGDMNTEAFF. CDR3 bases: TGTGCCAGTAGAACGCTAGGGGACATGAACACTGAAGCTTTCTTT.

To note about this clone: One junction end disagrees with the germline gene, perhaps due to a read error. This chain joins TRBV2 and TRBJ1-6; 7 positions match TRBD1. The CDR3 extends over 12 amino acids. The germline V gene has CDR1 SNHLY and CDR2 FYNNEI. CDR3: CASSATTGKGYF. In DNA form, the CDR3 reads TGTGCCAGCAGTGCAACGACAGGGAAGGGTTACTTT.

The CDR3 protein is CASSLGADLNEKLFF. In DNA form, the CDR3 reads TGTGCCAGCAGTTTGGGGGCAGACCTTAATGAAAAACTGTTTTTT. The V and J genes are TRBV28 and TRBJ1-4, with D maybe TRBD1 (6 bases). The CDR3 runs to 15 residues. With 3 bases removed from V and 4 bases from J, the gap between germline ends came to 12 bases. Germline CDR1 MDHEN, CDR2 SYDVKM.

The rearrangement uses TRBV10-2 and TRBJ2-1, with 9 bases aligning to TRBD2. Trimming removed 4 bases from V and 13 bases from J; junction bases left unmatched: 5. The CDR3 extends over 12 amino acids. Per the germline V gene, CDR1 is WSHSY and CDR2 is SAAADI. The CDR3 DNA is TGCGCCAGCAGTGCTAGCGGGATTGTACAGTTCTTC. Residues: CASSASGIVQFF.

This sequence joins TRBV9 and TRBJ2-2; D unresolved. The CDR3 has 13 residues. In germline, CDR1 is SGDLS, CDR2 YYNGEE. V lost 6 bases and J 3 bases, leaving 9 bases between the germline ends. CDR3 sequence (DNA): TGTGCCAGCACCCTTTCCTACACCGGGGAGCTGTTTTTT. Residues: CASTLSYTGELFF.

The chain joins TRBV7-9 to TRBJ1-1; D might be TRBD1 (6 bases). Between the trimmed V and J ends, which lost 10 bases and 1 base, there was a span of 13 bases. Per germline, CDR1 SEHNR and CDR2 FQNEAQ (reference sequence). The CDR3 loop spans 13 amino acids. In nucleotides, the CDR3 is TGTGCCATATTGACAGGCTCGAACACTGAAGCTTTCTTT. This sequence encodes CAILTGSNTEAFF.

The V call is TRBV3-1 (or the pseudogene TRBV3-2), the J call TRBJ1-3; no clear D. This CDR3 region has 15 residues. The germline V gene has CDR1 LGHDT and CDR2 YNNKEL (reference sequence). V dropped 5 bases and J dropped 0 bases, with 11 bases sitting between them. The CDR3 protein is CASSVELISGNTIYF. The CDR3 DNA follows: TGTGCCAGCAGCGTTGAGCTTATCTCTGGAAACACCATATATTTT.

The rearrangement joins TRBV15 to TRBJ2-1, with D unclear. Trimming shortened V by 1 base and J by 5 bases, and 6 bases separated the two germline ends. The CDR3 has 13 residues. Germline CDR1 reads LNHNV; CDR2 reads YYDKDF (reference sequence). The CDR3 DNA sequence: TGTGCCACCAGCAGAGTCGGTAACAATGAGCAGTTCTTC. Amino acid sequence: CATSRVGNNEQFF.